This T cell receptor (beta chain) was obtained from a study of cytomegalovirus exposure and HLA in healthy donors. The V segment lost 6 bases and the J segment 3 bases; nucleotides outside the gene matches: 10. CDR3 length: 16 amino acids. Germline-derived CDR1 and CDR2 are MDHEN and SYDVKM. The PCR had 60 Vbeta and 13 Jbeta primers. The protocol was immunoSEQ multiplex PCR, while the TCRdb copy is restricted to in-frame clones and leaves out a portion. In the table there are almost 200,000 clones, about 85% of which are singletons. The chain uses TRBV28 and TRBJ1-5, with 8 bases identical to TRBD1. The clonotype was recovered from a male donor in good health and CMV-seropositive. Sequencing used PBMCs. CDR3 loop: CASSSDRGPHNQPQHF. CDR3 DNA: TGTGCCAGCAGCTCCGACAGGGGACCACACAATCAGCCCCAGCATTTT.